This T cell receptor beta chain was sequenced for a study of shared T cell receptors in the human thymus. TCRdb keeps only in-frame clones here, not all; method: immunoSEQ multiplex PCR. Found here are about 660,000 clones, about 90% of them singletons; the top ten hold approximately 0.0097%. This clone has more than one count but fewer than ten. Trimming took 7 bases from V and 7 from J, leaving 20 bases between them. From germline, CDR1 is SEHNR and CDR2 FQNEAQ (reference sequence). This CDR3 contains 16 residues. Another study also made use of these data, one on human thymus T cells. From that second work: Resections obtained during corrective heart surgery supplied the thymus tissue.

This chain joins TRBV7-9 and TRBJ1-6; the D is unclear. The receptor was isolated from a boy in the first two years of life with a congenital heart defect. The source material was thymocytes. This chain's CDR3 is CASTLLSRSGNSPLHF. The CDR3 region has the DNA TGTGCCAGCACCCTACTTAGTCGCAGCGGCAATTCACCCCTCCACTTT.